This TCR beta chain comes out of a study of blood T cell repertoires in COVID-19. About the study: Samples representing acute and convalescent COVID-19 were sourced from the United States, Italy and Spain. PBMCs, B-cell-depleted T cells, or T cells were the source of the cDNA or gDNA that made up the material.

The data were produced by immunoSEQ multiplex PCR, yet TCRdb's version contains in-frame clones alone and is incomplete. In the table there are roughly 95,000 clones, approximately 80% of which are singletons. Trimming at V came to 3 bases and at J to 4 bases, leaving 11 bases not matched to a gene. Germline V gives CDR1 WNHNN, CDR2 SYGVQD (reference sequence). The CDR3 has 18 residues. The sequenced sample was peripheral blood. This clonotype was sampled from a human donor in a cohort sampled during active COVID-19. The chain links TRBV10-1 to TRBJ2-2; 10 nucleotides align to TRBD2. In DNA form, the CDR3 reads TGCGCCAGCAGTGACCCTCGAGGGACTAGCGTGACCACCGGGGAGCTGTTTTTT. This encodes CASSDPRGTSVTTGELFF.